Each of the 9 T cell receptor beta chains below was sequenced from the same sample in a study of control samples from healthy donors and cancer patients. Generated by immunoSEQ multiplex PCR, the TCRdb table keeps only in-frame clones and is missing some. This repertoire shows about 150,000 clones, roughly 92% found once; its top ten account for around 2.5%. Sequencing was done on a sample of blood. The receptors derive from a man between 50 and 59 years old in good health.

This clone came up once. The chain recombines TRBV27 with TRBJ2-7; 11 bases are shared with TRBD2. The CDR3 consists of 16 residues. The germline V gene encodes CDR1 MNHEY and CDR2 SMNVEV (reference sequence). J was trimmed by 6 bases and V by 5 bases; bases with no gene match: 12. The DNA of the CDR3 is TGTGCCAGCAGTCCAACTAGCGGGGGCCTCCGAAGCGAGCAGTACTTC. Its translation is CASSPTSGGLRSEQYF.

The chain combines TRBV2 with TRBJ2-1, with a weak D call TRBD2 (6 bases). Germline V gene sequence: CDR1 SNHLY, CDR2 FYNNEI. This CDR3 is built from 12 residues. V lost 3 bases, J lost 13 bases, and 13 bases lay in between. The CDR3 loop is CASSDEGLTQFF. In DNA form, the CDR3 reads TGTGCCAGCAGTGATGAGGGACTCACACAGTTCTTC.

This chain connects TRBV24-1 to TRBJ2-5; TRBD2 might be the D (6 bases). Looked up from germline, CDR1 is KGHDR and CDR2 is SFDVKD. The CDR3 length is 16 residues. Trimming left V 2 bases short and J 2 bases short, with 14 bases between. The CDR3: CATSDSIPGVQETQYF. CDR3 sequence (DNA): TGTGCCACCAGTGATTCTATCCCGGGGGTTCAAGAGACCCAGTACTTC.

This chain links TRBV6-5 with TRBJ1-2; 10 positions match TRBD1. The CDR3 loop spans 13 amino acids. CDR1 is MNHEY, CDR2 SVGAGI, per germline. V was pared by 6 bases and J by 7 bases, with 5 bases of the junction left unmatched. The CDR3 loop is CASSRTGGSGYTF. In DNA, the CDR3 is TGTGCCAGCAGCCGGACAGGGGGAAGTGGCTACACCTTC.

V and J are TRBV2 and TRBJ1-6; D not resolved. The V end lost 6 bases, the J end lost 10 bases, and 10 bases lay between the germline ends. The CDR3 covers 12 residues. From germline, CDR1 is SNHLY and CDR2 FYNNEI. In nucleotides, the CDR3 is TGTGCCAGCAGCCCCCCGTTCTCACCCCTCCACTTT. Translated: CASSPPFSPLHF.

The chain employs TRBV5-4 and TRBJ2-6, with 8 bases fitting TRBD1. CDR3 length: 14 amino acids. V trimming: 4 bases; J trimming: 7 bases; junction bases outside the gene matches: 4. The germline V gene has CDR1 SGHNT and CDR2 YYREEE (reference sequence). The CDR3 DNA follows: TGTGCCAGCAGCCGCGACAGGGGAGCCAACGTCCTGACTTTC. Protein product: CASSRDRGANVLTF.

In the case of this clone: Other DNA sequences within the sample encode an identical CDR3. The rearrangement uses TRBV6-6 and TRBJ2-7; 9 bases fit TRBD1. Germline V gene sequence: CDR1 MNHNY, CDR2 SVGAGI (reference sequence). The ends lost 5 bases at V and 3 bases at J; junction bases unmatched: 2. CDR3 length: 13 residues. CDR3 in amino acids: CASSQTGGYEQYF. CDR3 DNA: TGTGCCAGCAGTCAGACAGGGGGCTACGAGCAGTACTTC.

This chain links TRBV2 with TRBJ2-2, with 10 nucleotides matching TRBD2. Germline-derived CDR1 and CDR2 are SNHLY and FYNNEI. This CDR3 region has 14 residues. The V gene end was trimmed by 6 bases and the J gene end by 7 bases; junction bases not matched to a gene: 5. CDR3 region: CASSRGLAYGELFF. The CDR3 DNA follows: TGTGCCAGCAGCCGGGGACTAGCGTACGGGGAGCTGTTTTTT.

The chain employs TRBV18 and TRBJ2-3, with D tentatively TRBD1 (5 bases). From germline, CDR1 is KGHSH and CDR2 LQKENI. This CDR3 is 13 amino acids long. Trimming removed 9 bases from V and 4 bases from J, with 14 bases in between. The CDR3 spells CASSSDISDTQYF. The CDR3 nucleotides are TGTGCCAGTTCTTCGGACATTTCAGATACGCAGTATTTT.